The count of the clone carrying this T cell receptor beta chain is one. Antigen unknown. Indicated treatment: oral pan-JAK inhibitor, 5-10 mg twice daily. The V gene lost 7 bases and the J gene lost 7 bases, with 14 bases spanning the gap. This CDR3 comprises 12 residues. The germline gives CDR1 ENHRY, CDR2 SYGVKD. These data belong to a study of CD8+ T cells in alopecia areata. Study-level results: Significant decreases in scalp clonality and expanded CD8+ clones followed tofacitinib treatment. Clarity of TCR sharing across patients fell short of that in mice, possibly HLA-related.

RNA was isolated and reverse transcribed to cDNA, the sequencing template. Some clones are missing from TCRdb's copy, which holds only in-frame ones; the method was immunoSEQ multiplex PCR. This sample has 150,000 to 200,000 clones, with 55% to 75% found just once. This receptor was obtained from a human donor with alopecia areata. The chain combines TRBV10-3 with TRBJ2-7; D call uncertain. The specimen comprised CD4+ T cells sorted from blood, sampled at week 24, from a patient treated with tofacitinib. CDR3 coding DNA: TGTGCCATCACCAGTCCACCCTTGGAGCAGTACTTC. Translated: CAITSPPLEQYF.